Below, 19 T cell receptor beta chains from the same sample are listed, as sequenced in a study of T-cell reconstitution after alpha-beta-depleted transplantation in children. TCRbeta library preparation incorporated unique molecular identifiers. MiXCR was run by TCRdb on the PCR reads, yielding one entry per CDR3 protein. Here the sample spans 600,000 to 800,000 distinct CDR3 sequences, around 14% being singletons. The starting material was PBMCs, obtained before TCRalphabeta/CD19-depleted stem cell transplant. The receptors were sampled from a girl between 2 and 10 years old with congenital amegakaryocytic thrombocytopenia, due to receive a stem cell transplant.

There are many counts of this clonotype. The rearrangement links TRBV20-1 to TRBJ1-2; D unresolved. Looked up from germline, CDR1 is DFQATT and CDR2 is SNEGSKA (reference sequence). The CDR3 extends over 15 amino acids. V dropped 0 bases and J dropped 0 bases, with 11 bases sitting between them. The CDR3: CSARDGVGANYGYTF. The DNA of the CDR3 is TGCAGTGCTAGAGACGGGGTTGGAGCTAACTATGGCTACACCTTC.

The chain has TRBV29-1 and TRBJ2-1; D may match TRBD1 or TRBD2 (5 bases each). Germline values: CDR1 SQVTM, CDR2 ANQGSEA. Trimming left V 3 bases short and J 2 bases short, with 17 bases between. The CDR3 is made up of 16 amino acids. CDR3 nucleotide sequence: TGCAGCGTTGAGGGCTCGGGGCAGGGAACCTACAATGAGCAGTTCTTC. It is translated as CSVEGSGQGTYNEQFF.

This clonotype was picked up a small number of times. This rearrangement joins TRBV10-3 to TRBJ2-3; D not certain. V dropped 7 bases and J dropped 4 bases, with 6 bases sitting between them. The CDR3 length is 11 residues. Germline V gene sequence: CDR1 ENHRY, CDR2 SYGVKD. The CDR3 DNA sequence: TGTGCCATCACGTCGGCAGATACGCAGTATTTT. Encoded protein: CAITSADTQYF.

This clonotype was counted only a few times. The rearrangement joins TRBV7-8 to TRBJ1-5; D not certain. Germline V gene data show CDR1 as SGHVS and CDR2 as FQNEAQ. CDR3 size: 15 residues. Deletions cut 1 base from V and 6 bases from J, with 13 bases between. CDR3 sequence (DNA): TGTGCCAGCAGCTTAGGGCGACTGCCGGGTCAGCCCCAGCATTTT. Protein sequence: CASSLGRLPGQPQHF. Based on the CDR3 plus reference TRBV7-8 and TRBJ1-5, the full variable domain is GAGVSQSPRYKVAKRGQDVALRCDPISGHVSLFWYQQALGQGPEFLTYFQNEAQLDKSGLPSDRFFAERPEGSVSTLKIQRTQQEDSAVYLCASSLGRLPGQPQHFGDGTRLSIL.

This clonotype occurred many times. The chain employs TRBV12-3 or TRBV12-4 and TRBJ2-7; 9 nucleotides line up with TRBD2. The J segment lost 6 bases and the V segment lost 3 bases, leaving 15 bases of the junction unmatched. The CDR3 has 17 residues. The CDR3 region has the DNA TGTGCCAGCAGTTTGAGGTCTTGGGCGACTAGCGGCGGCGAGCAGTACTTC. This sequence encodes CASSLRSWATSGGEQYF.

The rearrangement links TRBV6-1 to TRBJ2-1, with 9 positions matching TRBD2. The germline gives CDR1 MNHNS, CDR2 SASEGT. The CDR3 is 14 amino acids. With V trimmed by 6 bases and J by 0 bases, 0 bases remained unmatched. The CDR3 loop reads CASRLAGSYNEQFF. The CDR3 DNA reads TGTGCCAGCAGACTAGCGGGCTCCTACAATGAGCAGTTCTTC.

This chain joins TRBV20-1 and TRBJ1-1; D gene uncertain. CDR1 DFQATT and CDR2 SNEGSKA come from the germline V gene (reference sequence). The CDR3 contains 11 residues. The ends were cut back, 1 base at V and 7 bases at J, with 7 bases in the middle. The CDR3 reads CSARGWNEAFF. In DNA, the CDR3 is TGCAGTGCTAGAGGTTGGAATGAAGCTTTCTTT.

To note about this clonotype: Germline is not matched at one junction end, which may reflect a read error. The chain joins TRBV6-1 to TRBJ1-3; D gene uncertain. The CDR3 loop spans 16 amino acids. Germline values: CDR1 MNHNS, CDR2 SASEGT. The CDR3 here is CASREDVRPGRNTIYF. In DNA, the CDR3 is TGTGCCAGCAGAGAAGACGTGAGACCTGGCAGAAACACCATATATTTT.

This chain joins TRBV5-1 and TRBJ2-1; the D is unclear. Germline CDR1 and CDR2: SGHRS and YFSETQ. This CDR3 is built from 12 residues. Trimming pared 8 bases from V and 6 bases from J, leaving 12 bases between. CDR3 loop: CASGPLGNEQFF. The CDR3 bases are TGCGCCAGTGGACCCCTGGGCAATGAGCAGTTCTTC.

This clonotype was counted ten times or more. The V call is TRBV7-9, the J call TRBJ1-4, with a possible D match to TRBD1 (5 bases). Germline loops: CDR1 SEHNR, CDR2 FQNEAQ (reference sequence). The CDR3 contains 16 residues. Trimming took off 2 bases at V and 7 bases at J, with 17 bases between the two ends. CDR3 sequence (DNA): TGTGCCAGCAGCTTATCGTCGGGGGTGTTAGGTGAAAAACTGTTTTTT. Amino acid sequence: CASSLSSGVLGEKLFF. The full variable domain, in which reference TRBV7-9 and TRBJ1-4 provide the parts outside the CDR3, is DTGVSQNPRHKITKRGQNVTFRCDPISEHNRLYWYRQTLGQGPEFLTYFQNEAQLEKSRLLSDRFSAERPKGSFSTLEIQRTEQGDSAMYLCASSLSSGVLGEKLFFGSGTQLSVL.

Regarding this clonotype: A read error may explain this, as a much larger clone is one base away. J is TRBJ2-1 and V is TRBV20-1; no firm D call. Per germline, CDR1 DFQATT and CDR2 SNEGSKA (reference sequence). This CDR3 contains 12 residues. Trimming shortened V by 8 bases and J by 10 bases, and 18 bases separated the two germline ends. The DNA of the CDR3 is TGCAGTACCATCCATTCGGGTGGCGAGCAGTTCTTC. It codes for CSTIHSGGEQFF.

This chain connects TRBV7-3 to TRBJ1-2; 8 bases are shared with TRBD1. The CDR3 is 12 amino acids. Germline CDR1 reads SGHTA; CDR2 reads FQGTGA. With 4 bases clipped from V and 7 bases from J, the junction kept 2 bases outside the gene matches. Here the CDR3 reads CASSSDRGGYTF. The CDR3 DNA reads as TGTGCCAGCAGCTCCGACAGGGGTGGCTACACCTTC.

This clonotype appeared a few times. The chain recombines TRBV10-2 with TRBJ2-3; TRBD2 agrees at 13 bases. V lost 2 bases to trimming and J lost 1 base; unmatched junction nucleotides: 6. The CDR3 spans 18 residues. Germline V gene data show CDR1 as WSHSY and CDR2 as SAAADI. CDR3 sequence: CASSEPKLAGGGTDTQYF. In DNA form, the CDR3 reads TGCGCCAGCAGTGAGCCGAAACTAGCGGGAGGGGGCACAGATACGCAGTATTTT.

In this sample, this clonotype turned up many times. The DNA for the CDR3 is TGCAGCGTTCGCCGCTCTGGAAACACCATATATTTT. Translated: CSVRRSGNTIYF. V usage is TRBV29-1 and J usage is TRBJ1-3; D remains ambiguous. The CDR3 runs to 12 residues. Trimming removed 5 bases from V and 0 bases from J, with 5 bases in between. CDR1 and CDR2 (germline): SQVTM, ANQGSEA.

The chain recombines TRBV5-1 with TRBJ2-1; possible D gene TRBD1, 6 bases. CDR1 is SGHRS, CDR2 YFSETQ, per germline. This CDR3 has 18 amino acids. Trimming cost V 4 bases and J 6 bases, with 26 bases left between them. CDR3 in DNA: TGCGCCAGCAGCATAGGACCAAGGGGGTGGACCCTGACCAATGAGCAGTTCTTC. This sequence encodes CASSIGPRGWTLTNEQFF.

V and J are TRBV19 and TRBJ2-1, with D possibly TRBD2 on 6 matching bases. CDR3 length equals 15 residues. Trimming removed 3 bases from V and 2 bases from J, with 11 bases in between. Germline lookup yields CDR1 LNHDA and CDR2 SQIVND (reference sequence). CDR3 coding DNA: TGTGCCAGTAGTATTTCCAGCGGGCCCTACAATGAGCAGTTCTTC. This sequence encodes CASSISSGPYNEQFF.

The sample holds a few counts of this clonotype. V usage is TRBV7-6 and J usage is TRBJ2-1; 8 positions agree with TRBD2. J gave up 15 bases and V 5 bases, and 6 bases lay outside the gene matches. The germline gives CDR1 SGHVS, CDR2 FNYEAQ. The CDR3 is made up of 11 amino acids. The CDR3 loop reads CASSDGTSTFF. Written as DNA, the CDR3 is TGTGCCAGCAGCGACGGGACTAGTACGTTCTTC.

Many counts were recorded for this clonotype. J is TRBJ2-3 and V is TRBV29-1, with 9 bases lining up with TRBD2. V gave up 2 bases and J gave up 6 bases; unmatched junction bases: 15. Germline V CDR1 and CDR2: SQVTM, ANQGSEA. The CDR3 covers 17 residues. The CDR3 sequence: CSVEFLLAGPAGDTQYF. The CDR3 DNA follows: TGCAGCGTTGAATTCCTACTAGCGGGTCCCGCGGGGGATACGCAGTATTTT.

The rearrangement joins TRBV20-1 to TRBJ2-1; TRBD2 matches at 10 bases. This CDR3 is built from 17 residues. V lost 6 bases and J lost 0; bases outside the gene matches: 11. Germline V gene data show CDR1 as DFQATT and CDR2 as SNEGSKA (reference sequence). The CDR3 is CSATGLAFSSSYNEQFF. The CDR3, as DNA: TGCAGTGCCACGGGACTAGCGTTCTCCAGCTCCTACAATGAGCAGTTCTTC.